The 20 T cell receptor beta chains presented below share a single source sample, sequenced in a study of T-cell reconstitution after alpha-beta-depleted transplantation in children (dated by TCRdb to about 2016). Libraries were made using PCR. Reads for this sample came from an Illumina HiSeq 2500. TCR library preparation used molecular barcoding, with unique molecular identifiers applied to normalize quantification of the TCRbeta repertoire. TCRdb reanalyzed the raw reads on its own, using fastp at Q25 for trimming and MiXCR for clone calling, and kept in-frame beta chains. Rows with a matching CDR3 protein are joined into one entry that keeps the most common DNA and genes. This sample lists about 300,000 distinct CDR3 sequences; 10% were detected once. The ten biggest clones cover approximately 7.6% of the sample. This specimen's treatment or condition label, interpreted: allogeneic hematopoietic cell transplantation with graft depleted of TCRalphabeta T cells and CD19 B cells.

The sample here was PBMCs, taken before TCRalphabeta/CD19-depleted stem cell transplant. Every receptor here comes from a boy under two years old with acute myeloid leukemia, due to receive a stem cell transplant.

This clonotype was detected ten times or more. The chain recombines TRBV23-1 with TRBJ2-2, with a weak D call TRBD2 (6 bases). Being an ORF, TRBV23-1 has a function that is uncertain. V lost 7 bases and J 4 bases, leaving 13 bases between the germline ends. The CDR3 has 14 amino acids. The CDR3 reads CASTGEAGTGELFF. The DNA of the CDR3 is TGCGCCAGCACTGGGGAGGCGGGCACCGGGGAGCTGTTTTTT.

This clonotype was seen only a few times. The chain couples TRBV19 to TRBJ1-5, with a possible D match to TRBD1 (6 bases). V shed 0 bases and J shed 3 bases, with 12 bases lying between them. CDR1 is LNHDA and CDR2 is SQIVND in the germline V gene (reference sequence). This CDR3 comprises 16 residues. The CDR3 DNA reads TGTGCCAGTAGTATAGATATAACGGGACACAATCAGCCCCAGCATTTT. It encodes CASSIDITGHNQPQHF.

There are many counts of this clonotype. The rearrangement links TRBV29-1 to TRBJ2-7, with D perhaps being TRBD1 or TRBD2 (5 bases each). CDR1 SQVTM and CDR2 ANQGSEA come from the germline V gene. Deletions cut 3 bases from V and 4 bases from J, with 13 bases between. CDR3 size: 13 residues. The CDR3 region is CSVDVGVGYEQYF. DNA for the CDR3: TGCAGCGTTGACGTGGGGGTGGGTTACGAGCAGTACTTC.

This clonotype was seen many times. The chain links TRBV9 to TRBJ1-3; TRBD1 aligns across 7 bases. The ends lost 3 bases at V and 0 bases at J; junction bases unmatched: 3. CDR3 length equals 15 residues. The germline gives CDR1 SGDLS, CDR2 YYNGEE. CDR3 bases: TGTGCCAGCAGCGCCGCAGGGGGCTCTGGAAACACCATATATTTT. It yields the protein CASSAAGGSGNTIYF. The entire variable domain, with the rest obtained from reference TRBV9 and TRBJ1-3, is as follows: DSGVTQTPKHLITATGQRVTLRCSPRSGDLSVYWYQQSLDQGLQFLIQYYNGEERAKGNILERFSAQQFPDLHSELNLSSLELGDSALYFCASSAAGGSGNTIYFGEGSWLTVV.

This clonotype occurred many times. The rearrangement joins TRBV7-3 to TRBJ1-1; 9 bases map to TRBD1. The V gene end was trimmed by 2 bases and the J gene end by 0 bases; junction bases not matched to a gene: 1. This CDR3 is built from 15 residues. Per the germline V gene, CDR1 is SGHTA and CDR2 is FQGTGA. The CDR3 protein is CASSLGTGLNTEAFF. CDR3 DNA: TGTGCCAGCAGCTTAGGGACAGGGCTGAACACTGAAGCTTTCTTT.

In regard to this clonotype: With a much larger clone just one base away, this may be a read error. CDR3 loop: CAWSVGSGGGNEQFF. CDR3 nucleotide sequence: TGTGCCTGGAGTGTAGGTAGCGGGGGGGGCAATGAGCAGTTCTTC. J is TRBJ2-1 and V is TRBV30; TRBD2 aligns across 11 bases. The germline V gene has CDR1 GTSNPN and CDR2 SVGIG (reference sequence). Trimming cost V 0 bases and J 6 bases; bases outside gene matches: 4. This CDR3 contains 15 residues. Supplemented by reference TRBV30 and TRBJ2-1, the full variable domain reads SQTIHQWPATLVQPVGSPLSLECTVEGTSNPNLYWYRQAAGRGLQLLFYSVGIGQISSEVPQNLSASRPQDRQFILSSKKLLLSDSGFYLCAWSVGSGGGNEQFFGPGTRLTVL.

This clonotype showed up just a few times. The V gene is TRBV5-1, the J gene TRBJ2-5, with TRBD2 identical over 10 bases. This CDR3 is 15 amino acids long. The J segment lost 2 bases and the V segment lost 1 base, leaving 2 bases of the junction unmatched. The germline CDR1 and CDR2 sequences are SGHRS and YFSETQ. CDR3 amino acids: CASSLRAGGQETQYF. DNA for the CDR3: TGCGCCAGCAGCTTGAGAGCGGGGGGGCAAGAGACCCAGTACTTC.

The table lists this clonotype with a few counts. The chain joins TRBV21-1 to TRBJ2-7. TRBV21-1 is a recognized pseudogene. The CDR3 is 16 residues long. The CDR3 DNA reads TGTGCCAGCAGCAAAGTAATCCAGGCCATCTACTACGAGCAGTACTTC. This codes for CASSKVIQAIYYEQYF.

This clonotype has a handful of counts. The CDR3 spells CASSIWVGYDTQYF. The DNA for the CDR3 is TGTGCCAGTAGTATCTGGGTAGGGTACGATACGCAGTATTTT. The chain couples TRBV19 to TRBJ2-3, with unresolved D. This CDR3 comprises 14 residues. Trimming left V 3 bases short and J 6 bases short, with 13 bases between. Germline V lookup: CDR1 LNHDA, CDR2 SQIVND (reference sequence).

This clonotype has at least ten counts. This chain connects TRBV29-1 to TRBJ2-2, with 9 bases aligning to TRBD1. V lost 6 bases and J lost 3; bases outside the gene matches: 2. The CDR3 length is 13 residues. CDR1 and CDR2 (germline): SQVTM, ANQGSEA. CDR3 DNA sequence: TGCAGCGTGGGACAGGGACACACCGGGGAGCTGTTTTTT. It encodes CSVGQGHTGELFF.

This clonotype was seen at least ten times. The rearrangement links TRBV5-1 to TRBJ2-2; the match to TRBD1 covers 7 bases. The CDR3 spans 15 residues. The junction had 4 bases not matched to a gene; V was cut back by 4 bases and J by 1 base. Germline loops: CDR1 SGHRS, CDR2 YFSETQ. CDR3 nucleotide sequence: TGCGCCAGCAGCATACGACAGGGGAACACCGGGGAGCTGTTTTTT. This translates into CASSIRQGNTGELFF.

This clonotype was detected many times. The chain is built from TRBV27 and TRBJ2-1; no definite D call. The germline V gene encodes CDR1 MNHEY and CDR2 SMNVEV (reference sequence). V was cut by 6 bases and J by 0 bases, with 9 bases left in between. The CDR3 sequence is 14 residues long. This CDR3 reads CASRVLSSYNEQFF. The CDR3 DNA reads TGTGCCAGCAGGGTCCTTAGCTCCTACAATGAGCAGTTCTTC.

This clonotype was seen repeatedly, ten times or more. The CDR3 bases are TGCGCCAGCAGCCAAATCCTTAACAGTCTTAATGAGCAGTTCTTC. Protein: CASSQILNSLNEQFF. The chain joins TRBV4-3 to TRBJ2-1; no definite D call. The CDR3 has 15 amino acids. V lost 2 bases and J 7 bases, leaving 15 bases between the germline ends. Per the germline V gene, CDR1 is LGHNA and CDR2 is YSLEER.

This clonotype was observed many times. The V gene is TRBV6-1, the J gene TRBJ2-7; tentatively, D is TRBD1 or TRBD2 (7 bases each). The CDR3 totals 14 residues. V was pared by 6 bases and J by 4 bases, with 16 bases between. The germline V gene has CDR1 MNHNS and CDR2 SASEGT. The CDR3 bases are TGTGCCAGCAGATTTGACAGGGAGGGATACGAGCAGTACTTC. This encodes CASRFDREGYEQYF.

Concerning this clonotype itself: One base away lies a much larger clone, so this may be a sequencing read error. The chain uses TRBV28 and TRBJ2-1; 12 bases agree with TRBD2. This CDR3 contains 15 residues. Germline loops: CDR1 MDHEN, CDR2 SYDVKM. CDR3 DNA: TGTGCCAGCAGTTTATCGGGACTAGCGGGCAATGAGCAATTCTTC. Protein product: CASSLSGLAGNEQFF.

As concerns this clonotype: This sequence may be a read error, since a much larger clone differs from it by one base. The chain recombines TRBV4-3 with TRBJ2-4; TRBD2 matches at 10 bases. This CDR3 comprises 20 residues. V was clipped by 0 bases and J by 2 bases; unmatched bases: 13. CDR1 is LGHNA, CDR2 YSLEER, per germline. CDR3 sequence: CASSQDVWSTSGVTKNIQYF. DNA for the CDR3: TGCGCCAGCAGCCAAGATGTATGGTCTACTAGCGGGGTAACCAAAAACATTCAGTACTTC.

With regard to this clonotype: One base away lies a much larger clone, so this may be a sequencing read error. The gene calls are TRBV6-6 and TRBJ2-7, with TRBD1 matching 7 bases. The trim removed 6 bases at V and 5 bases at J, leaving 7 bases unmatched. The CDR3 runs 13 residues. Germline values: CDR1 MNHNY, CDR2 SVGAGI (reference sequence). CDR3 sequence reads: CASSGQASNEQYF. The DNA of the CDR3 is TGTGCCAGCAGCGGACAGGCGAGCAACGAGCAGTACTTC.

This clonotype appeared many times. The chain links TRBV29-1 to TRBJ2-3; D not resolved. Germline CDR1 and CDR2: SQVTM and ANQGSEA. The CDR3 length is 16 residues. CDR3 bases: TGCTGGCTTGATGTGGTACAATACACTAGCACAGATACGCAGTATTTT. Translation: CWLDVVQYTSTDTQYF.

This clonotype has at least ten counts. The CDR3 is CASSQGGWLGGYIQYF. The CDR3 DNA sequence: TGCGCCAGCAGCCAAGGGGGGTGGCTTGGCGGGTACATTCAGTACTTC. The genes are TRBV4-3 and TRBJ2-4; D possibly matches TRBD1 or TRBD2 (5 bases each). The V end was cut by 1 base, the J end by 8 bases, with 18 bases between. Per germline, CDR1 LGHNA and CDR2 YSLEER. CDR3 length: 16 residues.

At least ten counts were recorded for this clonotype. The chain joins TRBV7-6 to TRBJ2-7; D is possibly TRBD2 (5 bases). This CDR3 has 15 residues. Germline V gene lookup returns CDR1 SGHVS and CDR2 FNYEAQ. V lost 5 bases and J 3 bases, leaving 17 bases between the germline ends. This chain's CDR3 is CASSPPDDGNYEQYF. DNA for the CDR3: TGTGCCAGCAGCCCTCCCGACGACGGGAACTACGAGCAGTACTTC.